The 20 T cell receptor beta chains below all came from one sample that was sequenced in a study of identical twins. TCRdb analysed the 5' RACE reads with MiXCR anew, one entry per CDR3 protein. The sample has some 500,000 distinct CDR3 sequences; just under 10% are singletons. This same sample was also taken into another study, of yellow fever vaccine responses in identical twins.

The sample comprised PBMCs. The receptors come from a woman between 18 and 29 years old in good health.

This clonotype came up a few times. The genes are TRBV11-2 and TRBJ1-2; D gene unclear. The V end was cut by 0 bases, the J end by 0 bases, with 5 bases between. This CDR3 region has 14 residues. The germline V gene encodes CDR1 SGHAT and CDR2 FQNNGV. The CDR3 DNA reads as TGTGCCAGCAGCTTAGATCCCACTAACTATGGCTACACCTTC. Translating gives CASSLDPTNYGYTF.

J is TRBJ2-7 and V is TRBV7-9; D remains ambiguous. Between the trimmed V and J ends, which lost 4 bases and 2 bases, there was a span of 6 bases. The germline V gene has CDR1 SEHNR and CDR2 FQNEAQ (reference sequence). CDR3 size: 12 residues. CDR3 coding DNA: TGTGCCAGCAGCTATCAGCCCTACGAGCAGTACTTC. This encodes CASSYQPYEQYF.

This clonotype has a handful of counts. The chain joins TRBV12-3 or TRBV12-4 to TRBJ2-4; no clear D. Trimming cost V 3 bases and J 1 base, with 7 bases left between them. The CDR3 has 14 residues. The CDR3 DNA follows: TGTGCCAGCAGTTTCTCCCTCGCCAAAAACATTCAGTACTTC. It encodes CASSFSLAKNIQYF.

This clonotype was picked up many times. The chain carries TRBV6-2 or TRBV6-3 and TRBJ2-5; 9 bases match TRBD2. Germline V gene lookup returns CDR1 MNHEY and CDR2 SVGEGT. The CDR3 runs 13 residues. After removal of 7 bases from V and 5 bases from J, the junction contained 5 bases not matched to a gene. The CDR3 bases are TGTGCCAGCAATCCTAGCGGGGAGGAGACCCAGTACTTC. This sequence encodes CASNPSGEETQYF.

J is TRBJ2-3 and V is TRBV6-5; D not resolved. The CDR3 sequence is 15 residues long. Per the germline V gene, CDR1 is MNHEY and CDR2 is SVGAGI. V lost 0 bases and J lost 2, with 9 bases in between. CDR3 amino acids: CASSYSGGPTDTQYF. Here the CDR3 DNA reads TGTGCCAGCAGTTACTCGGGTGGCCCCACAGATACGCAGTATTTT.

This clonotype was detected ten times or more. The J gene is TRBJ2-7, the V gene TRBV5-5; 7 bases match TRBD2. The CDR3 is made up of 14 amino acids. The trim removed 4 bases at V and 3 bases at J, leaving 7 bases unmatched. The germline V gene has CDR1 SGHKS and CDR2 YYEKEE (reference sequence). CDR3: CASSGLDTIYEQYF. The CDR3 bases are TGTGCCAGCAGCGGACTAGATACCATCTACGAGCAGTACTTC.

The table lists this clonotype with a few counts. The V call is TRBV20-1, the J call TRBJ2-5; 7 bases are a match to TRBD2. The germline V gene encodes CDR1 DFQATT and CDR2 SNEGSKA (reference sequence). V dropped 1 base and J dropped 5; count of bases not matched to a gene: 7. The CDR3 is made up of 14 amino acids. The CDR3 region has the DNA TGCAGTGCTAGAGCCGGACTAGGCATCGAGACCCAGTACTTC. Protein product: CSARAGLGIETQYF.

This clonotype turned up a few times. The genes are TRBV6-2 or TRBV6-3 and TRBJ2-1, with D uncertain. Trimming cost V 2 bases and J 9 bases, with 11 bases left between them. CDR1 is MNHEY, CDR2 SVGEGT, per germline. The CDR3 has 13 residues. The CDR3 region has the DNA TGTGCCAGCAGTTACCCTAAATTGACTGAGCAGTTCTTC. Translation gives CASSYPKLTEQFF.

This chain links TRBV20-1 with TRBJ2-5; D call uncertain. Trimming cost V 6 bases and J 3 bases, with 14 bases left between them. CDR1 and CDR2 from the germline V gene are DFQATT and SNEGSKA (reference sequence). This CDR3 is 13 amino acids long. CDR3 nucleotide sequence: TGCAGTGCGGCCGGCCCTCCGGAAGAGACCCAGTACTTC. It translates to CSAAGPPEETQYF.

The chain uses TRBV3-1 and TRBJ2-5, with 13 bases aligning to TRBD2. The CDR3 has 16 amino acids. The V segment lost 3 bases and the J segment 5 bases; nucleotides outside the gene matches: 6. The germline CDR1 and CDR2 sequences are LGHDT and YNNKEL (reference sequence). The CDR3 sequence is CASSQGLAGQVETQYF. The CDR3 DNA sequence: TGTGCCAGCAGCCAGGGACTAGCGGGGCAGGTGGAGACCCAGTACTTC.

This clonotype was recorded a few times. The rearrangement links TRBV28 to TRBJ2-3, with D hard to call. This CDR3 is built from 13 residues. V was shortened by 7 bases and J by 6 bases, with 14 bases between the two germline ends. From germline, CDR1 is MDHEN and CDR2 SYDVKM. CDR3 sequence (DNA): TGTGCCAGCAATCACCAAAGTTCGGATACGCAGTATTTT. The encoded protein is CASNHQSSDTQYF. The variable domain in full, with the rest retrieved from reference TRBV28 and TRBJ2-3, is DVKVTQSSRYLVKRTGEKVFLECVQDMDHENMFWYRQDPGLGLRLIYFSYDVKMKEKGDIPEGYSVSREKKERFSLILESASTNQTSMYLCASNHQSSDTQYFGPGTRLTVL.

This clonotype was observed a handful of times. The chain joins TRBV9 to TRBJ2-5; 7 nucleotides line up with TRBD1. Germline V CDR1 and CDR2: SGDLS, YYNGEE. The junction had 8 bases not matched to a gene; V was cut back by 1 base and J by 2 bases. The CDR3 length is 16 residues. The CDR3 loop is CASSVTVGRGQETQYF. For the CDR3, the DNA is TGTGCCAGCAGCGTAACAGTCGGCAGGGGGCAAGAGACCCAGTACTTC. The full variable domain, completed using reference TRBV9 and TRBJ2-5, is DSGVTQTPKHLITATGQRVTLRCSPRSGDLSVYWYQQSLDQGLQFLIQYYNGEERAKGNILERFSAQQFPDLHSELNLSSLELGDSALYFCASSVTVGRGQETQYFGPGTRLLVL.

The chain is built from TRBV6-5 and TRBJ2-7, with D possibly called TRBD1 or TRBD2 (6 bases each). CDR1 and CDR2 from the germline V gene are MNHEY and SVGAGI. The CDR3 runs to 17 residues. The ends were cut back, 0 bases at V and 4 bases at J, with 19 bases in the middle. The CDR3 reads CASSYSIRTRRGYEQYF. The CDR3 DNA is TGTGCCAGCAGTTACTCGATCCGGACCCGGAGGGGGTACGAGCAGTACTTC.

V gene TRBV5-1 combines with J gene TRBJ1-1; 8 bases agree with TRBD1. Trimming cost V 1 base and J 8 bases; bases outside gene matches: 10. CDR1 SGHRS and CDR2 YFSETQ come from the germline V gene. CDR3 size: 15 residues. The CDR3 DNA sequence: TGCGCCAGCAGCTTGACGAGTGACAGGGGCGACGAAGCTTTCTTT. Translation gives CASSLTSDRGDEAFF.

Many counts were recorded for this clonotype. The rearrangement links TRBV7-9 to TRBJ2-3; D not resolved. Germline loops: CDR1 SEHNR, CDR2 FQNEAQ (reference sequence). V shed 5 bases and J shed 5 bases, with 8 bases lying between them. This CDR3 contains 12 residues. The CDR3 is CASSTSVDTQYF. In nucleotides, the CDR3 is TGTGCCAGCAGCACCTCAGTAGATACGCAGTATTTT.

The sample holds a few counts of this clonotype. This CDR3 is missing its conserved last phenylalanine or tryptophan, likely due to a read error. The limits of the CDR3 on the DNA are not certain, so only TCRdb's listed CDR3 is given. The chain links TRBV6-4 to TRBJ2-4; TRBD2 is the table's D call and was not checked against the DNA. The CDR3 is made up of 14 amino acids, end residues included. Per germline, CDR1 MRHNA and CDR2 SNTAGT. CDR3 sequence reads: CAPGPDTGTFPQMV.

The chain uses TRBV30 and TRBJ1-1; D ambiguous. This CDR3 is built from 13 residues. The germline gives CDR1 GTSNPN, CDR2 SVGIG (reference sequence). The ends were cut back, 4 bases at V and 1 base at J, with 10 bases in the middle. Written as DNA, the CDR3 is TGTGCCTGGACGACCTTGAAGAACACTGAAGCTTTCTTT. This codes for CAWTTLKNTEAFF.

This clonotype was observed at least ten times. This chain uses TRBV7-2 with TRBJ2-7, with 9 positions matching TRBD1. There are 16 residues in the CDR3. The V gene's germline CDR1 is SGHTA and CDR2 FQGNSA. V shed 2 bases and J 3 bases; nucleotides not matched to a gene: 8. CDR3 region: CASSLPRTGASYEQYF. The CDR3 region has the DNA TGTGCCAGCAGCTTACCACGGACAGGGGCTAGCTACGAGCAGTACTTC.

V gene TRBV20-1 combines with J gene TRBJ2-2; TRBD2 matches at 8 bases. Germline V gene data show CDR1 as DFQATT and CDR2 as SNEGSKA (reference sequence). V lost 7 bases, J lost 5 bases, and 9 bases stayed unmatched. The CDR3 extends over 14 amino acids. CDR3 loop: CSGTGGAETGELFF. In DNA, the CDR3 is TGCAGTGGTACCGGGGGGGCCGAAACCGGGGAGCTGTTTTTT.

V is TRBV29-1 and J is TRBJ2-7; D not certain. This CDR3 has 13 residues. Germline CDR1 and CDR2: SQVTM and ANQGSEA. The germline V and J ends were trimmed by 7 bases and 7 bases, with 20 bases remaining between them. DNA for the CDR3: TGCAGCGCTCTACTGGACGGGTCTGGGGAGCAGTACTTC. Translating it yields CSALLDGSGEQYF.